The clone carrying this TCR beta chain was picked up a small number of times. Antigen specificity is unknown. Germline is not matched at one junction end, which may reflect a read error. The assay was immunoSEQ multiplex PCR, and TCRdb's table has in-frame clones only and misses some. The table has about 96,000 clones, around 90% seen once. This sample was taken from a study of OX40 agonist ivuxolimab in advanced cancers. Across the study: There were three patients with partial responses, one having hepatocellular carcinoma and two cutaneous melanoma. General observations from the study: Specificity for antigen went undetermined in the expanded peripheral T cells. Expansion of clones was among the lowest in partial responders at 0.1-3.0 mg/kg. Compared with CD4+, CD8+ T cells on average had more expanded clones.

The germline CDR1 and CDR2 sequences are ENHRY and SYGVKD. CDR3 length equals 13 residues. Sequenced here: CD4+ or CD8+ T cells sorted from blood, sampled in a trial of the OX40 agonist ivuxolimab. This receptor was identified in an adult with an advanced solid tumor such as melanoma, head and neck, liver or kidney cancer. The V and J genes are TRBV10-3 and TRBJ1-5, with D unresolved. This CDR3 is CSTAGGGNQPQHF. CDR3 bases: TGCAGCACCGCCGGTGGTGGCAATCAGCCCCAGCATTTT.